Below, one TCR beta chain is given with its context. TCRdb's copy holds only in-frame clones and misses some; the assay was immunoSEQ multiplex PCR. The repertoire holds 20,000 to 25,000 clones, with 85% as singletons. Germline V CDR1 and CDR2: SGDLS, YYNGEE. J lost 2 bases, V lost 4 bases, and 7 bases had no gene match. There are 15 residues in the CDR3. These data come from a study of T cell changes during pregnancy in multiple sclerosis. V usage is TRBV9 and J usage is TRBJ2-5, with 8 bases lining up with TRBD1. Source: CD8+ T cells from peripheral blood mononuclear cells, taken before pregnancy. The TCR sequence derives from a female donor with multiple sclerosis, enrolled in a pregnancy study. The CDR3 DNA is TGTGCCAGCAGCACCGGACAGGGCCCACAAGAGACCCAGTACTTC. It yields the protein CASSTGQGPQETQYF.